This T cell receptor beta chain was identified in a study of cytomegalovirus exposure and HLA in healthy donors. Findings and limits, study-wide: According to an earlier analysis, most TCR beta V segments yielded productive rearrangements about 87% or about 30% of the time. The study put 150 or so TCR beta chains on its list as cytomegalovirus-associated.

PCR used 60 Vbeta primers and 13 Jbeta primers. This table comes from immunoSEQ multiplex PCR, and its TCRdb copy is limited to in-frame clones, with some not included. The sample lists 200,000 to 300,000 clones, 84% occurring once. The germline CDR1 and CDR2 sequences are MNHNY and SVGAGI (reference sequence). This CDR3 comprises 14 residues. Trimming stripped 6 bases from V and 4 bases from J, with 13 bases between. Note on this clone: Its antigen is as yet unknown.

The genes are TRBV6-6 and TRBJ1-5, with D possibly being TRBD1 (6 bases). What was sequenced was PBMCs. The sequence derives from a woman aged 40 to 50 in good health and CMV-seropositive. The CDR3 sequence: CASSHGQQNQPQHF. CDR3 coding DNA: TGTGCCAGCAGCCACGGACAGCAAAATCAGCCCCAGCATTTT.